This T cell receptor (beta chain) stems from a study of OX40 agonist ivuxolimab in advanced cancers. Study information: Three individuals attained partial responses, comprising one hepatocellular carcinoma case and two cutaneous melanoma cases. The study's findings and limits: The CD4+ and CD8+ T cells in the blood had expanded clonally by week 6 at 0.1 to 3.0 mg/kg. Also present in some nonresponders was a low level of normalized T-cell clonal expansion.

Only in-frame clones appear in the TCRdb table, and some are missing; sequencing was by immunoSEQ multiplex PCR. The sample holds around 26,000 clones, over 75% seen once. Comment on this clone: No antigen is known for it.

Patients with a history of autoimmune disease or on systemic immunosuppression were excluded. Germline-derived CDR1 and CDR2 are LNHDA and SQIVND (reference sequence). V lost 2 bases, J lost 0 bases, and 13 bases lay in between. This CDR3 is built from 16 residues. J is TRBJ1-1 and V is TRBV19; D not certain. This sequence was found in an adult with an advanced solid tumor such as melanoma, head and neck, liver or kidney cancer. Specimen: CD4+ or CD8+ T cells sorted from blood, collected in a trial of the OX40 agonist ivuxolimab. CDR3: CASSIPGPDLNTEAFF. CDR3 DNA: TGTGCCAGTAGTATACCCGGTCCTGATTTGAACACTGAAGCTTTCTTT.